The T cell receptor beta chain described here comes from a study of OX40 agonist ivuxolimab in advanced cancers. Deletions cut 1 base from V and 7 bases from J, with 16 bases between. The germline V gene encodes CDR1 SGHTA and CDR2 FQGNSA. There are 16 residues in the CDR3. Clones were sequenced by immunoSEQ multiplex PCR, and TCRdb holds only the in-frame ones, with some missing. The sample yields some 20,000 clones, around 84% seen once. The material sequenced was CD4+ or CD8+ T cells sorted from blood, taken in a trial of the OX40 agonist ivuxolimab. The receptor comes from an adult with an advanced solid tumor such as melanoma, head and neck, liver or kidney cancer. This chain connects TRBV7-2 to TRBJ2-2; possible D gene TRBD1, 6 bases. The CDR3 reads CASSLGGGNEVGELFF. The CDR3 DNA is TGTGCCAGCAGCTTAGGAGGGGGTAATGAAGTCGGGGAGCTGTTTTTT.